This is a list of T cell receptor beta chains from one sample in a study of early T cells in non-severe SARS-CoV-2 infection. TCRdb itself ran the 5' RACE reads through MiXCR, one entry per CDR3 protein. The data show 53,000 or so distinct CDR3 sequences, about 9.2% seen once. The sample was whole blood. The source is an adult who was a healthcare worker with PCR-confirmed SARS-CoV-2 infection or an uninfected control (not recorded which). Both conserved end residues are part of each CDR3. Each record gives: CDR3 length, J gene, V gene, CDR3 protein.

15 | TRBJ1-6 | TRBV6-5 | CASSSGTGRNSPLHF
15 | TRBJ2-3 | TRBV20-1 | CSARGGGRGTDTQYF
15 | TRBJ1-6 | TRBV4-1 | CASSPWTGGSSPLHF
15 | TRBJ2-3 | TRBV19 | CASSGGDRNTDTQYF
12 | TRBJ2-5 | TRBV7-9 | CASSLGMETQYF
15 | TRBJ2-3 | TRBV5-1 | CTSSLGAGGADTQYF
15 | TRBJ2-7 | TRBV29-1 | CSVEEGSGHLNEQYF
17 | TRBJ2-2 | TRBV20-1 | CSARDREAGPKKGELFF
10 | TRBJ2-3 | TRBV29-1 | CSGPTPLKYF
13 | TRBJ1-5 | TRBV21-1 | CASLSAGNQPQHF
16 | TRBJ2-7 | TRBV7-9 | CASSPAGQGRSNEQYF
16 | TRBJ2-3 | TRBV4-1 | CASSQDRYTSTDTQYF
18 | TRBJ2-2 | TRBV11-3 | CASSPQPGQPTNTGELFF
13 | TRBJ2-7 | TRBV29-1 | CSVGLAETYEQYF
14 | TRBJ2-6 | TRBV6-6 | CAGSREAGANVLTF
15 | TRBJ1-4 | TRBV5-5 | CASSRGQFINEKLFF
14 | TRBJ1-3 | TRBV12-3/TRBV12-4 | CASSSGFSGNTIYF
14 | TRBJ2-7 | TRBV11-2 | CASSPSTGGYEQYF
16 | TRBJ2-2 | TRBV20-1 | CSARDRGQGNTGELFF
13 | TRBJ1-5 | TRBV7-2 | CASGQGPGQPQHF
13 | TRBJ1-3 | TRBV5-1 | CASTPRPGNTIYF
15 | TRBJ2-7 | TRBV28 | CASSLQGASSYEQYF
13 | TRBJ1-5 | TRBV6-5 | CASSPGDPQPQHF
11 | TRBJ2-7 | TRBV2 | CASSEIREQYF
16 | TRBJ2-1 | TRBV3-1 | CASSQGTGEPYNEQFF
14 | TRBJ1-3 | TRBV7-9 | CASSLDSSGNTIYF
14 | TRBJ2-7 | TRBV28 | CASSLGQGGYEQYF
19 | TRBJ2-3 | TRBV7-6 | CASSPRGLAGGLAGDTQYF
15 | TRBJ2-7 | TRBV5-4 | CASSGGRRGDYEQYF
17 | TRBJ1-6 | TRBV14 | CASSQDKSGTYNSPLHF
15 | TRBJ2-2 | TRBV5-1 | CASRPGAANTGELFF
17 | TRBJ2-1 | TRBV20-1 | CSATGVPSGDIYNEQFF
15 | TRBJ1-1 | TRBV20-1 | CSAYYSGQGNTEAFF